A single sample is the source of the 28 T cell receptor beta chains below, sequenced in a study of shared clonotypes between healthy human individuals. TCRdb's copy holds only in-frame clones and misses some; the assay was immunoSEQ multiplex PCR. The sample gives some 1 million clones, around 74% of which show up once; approximately 1.3% is in the top ten. The sequenced sample was memory CD4+ T cells sorted from blood. Subset reported: CD45RA-negative fraction. The receptor source for this set is a man between 18 and 29 years old in good health.

On this clone: The sample has other DNA sequences that encode this CDR3 too. The chain uses TRBV11-2 and TRBJ2-7; TRBD2 might be the D (6 bases). V was clipped by 1 base and J by 7 bases, with 8 bases between them. This CDR3 comprises 12 residues. CDR1 is SGHAT and CDR2 is FQNNGV in the germline V gene. This CDR3 is CASSLGGVEQYF. CDR3 coding DNA: TGTGCCAGCAGCTTAGGGGGGGTGGAGCAGTACTTC.

The chain couples TRBV9 to TRBJ2-3; TRBD2 matches at 11 bases. Germline V gene data show CDR1 as SGDLS and CDR2 as YYNGEE. The CDR3 runs to 16 residues. V lost 0 bases, J lost 10 bases, and 10 bases stayed unmatched. Here the CDR3 reads CASSVVVAGGPGAQYF. CDR3 nucleotides: TGTGCCAGCAGCGTAGTGGTAGCGGGAGGGCCGGGTGCGCAGTATTTT.

The genes are TRBV5-4 and TRBJ2-7, with TRBD1 as a possible D gene (5 bases). Germline assignment: CDR1 SGHNT and CDR2 YYREEE (reference sequence). This CDR3 is 14 amino acids long. Trimming took 0 bases from V and 5 from J, leaving 12 bases between them. CDR3 in DNA: TGTGCCAGCAGCTTGGCCGGCCAGGGCCACGAGCAGTACTTC. Translation: CASSLAGQGHEQYF.

The chain combines TRBV5-1 with TRBJ2-3; tentative D call: TRBD2 (5 bases). Trimming shortened V by 0 bases and J by 4 bases, and 9 bases separated the two germline ends. The CDR3 is 14 residues long. Germline loops: CDR1 SGHRS, CDR2 YFSETQ. CDR3 nucleotides: TGCGCCAGCAGCTTGGCTAGCCGAGCAGATACGCAGTATTTT. Translation: CASSLASRADTQYF.

As regards this clone: Other DNA sequences in this sample translate to the same CDR3. The chain carries TRBV5-6 and TRBJ2-7; D uncertain. Per germline, CDR1 SGHDT and CDR2 YYEEEE. The CDR3 loop spans 12 amino acids. With 0 bases removed from V and 7 bases from J, the gap between germline ends came to 8 bases. In nucleotides, the CDR3 is TGTGCCAGCAGCTTGGGATGGGATGAGCAGTACTTC. The encoded protein is CASSLGWDEQYF. The whole variable domain, filled in from reference TRBV5-6 and TRBJ2-7, reads DAGVTQSPTHLIKTRGQQVTLRCSPKSGHDTVSWYQQALGQGPQFIFQYYEEEERQRGNFPDRFSGHQFPNYSSELNVNALLLGDSALYLCASSLGWDEQYFGPGTRLTVT.

The V call is TRBV7-2, the J call TRBJ2-7; D not resolved. CDR3 length: 15 residues. V dropped 2 bases and J dropped 3 bases, with 14 bases sitting between them. Germline V CDR1 and CDR2: SGHTA, FQGNSA. In DNA form, the CDR3 reads TGTGCCAGCAGCTTATCGATAGGGTCCTTCTACGAGCAGTACTTC. Amino acids: CASSLSIGSFYEQYF.

The chain carries TRBV6-6 and TRBJ1-2; TRBD1 is a possible D gene (5 bases). The CDR3 extends over 14 amino acids. The germline V gene has CDR1 MNHNY and CDR2 SVGAGI (reference sequence). Trimming shortened V by 4 bases and J by 7 bases, and 16 bases separated the two germline ends. The CDR3 loop reads CASSSYAREGGYTF. Here the CDR3 DNA reads TGTGCCAGCAGTTCCTACGCCAGGGAGGGTGGCTACACCTTC.

The V gene is TRBV6-6, the J gene TRBJ2-7, with TRBD1 matching over 9 bases. V gave up 6 bases and J gave up 3 bases; unmatched junction bases: 0. Germline V gene lookup returns CDR1 MNHNY and CDR2 SVGAGI (reference sequence). The CDR3 totals 12 residues. The DNA of the CDR3 is TGTGCCAGCAGGGACAGGGGCTACGAGCAGTACTTC. Its translation is CASRDRGYEQYF.

This chain joins TRBV5-1 and TRBJ2-2, with 10 bases identical to TRBD1. Per the germline V gene, CDR1 is SGHRS and CDR2 is YFSETQ. The CDR3 is 15 residues long. J was trimmed by 0 bases and V by 5 bases; bases with no gene match: 1. CDR3 in amino acids: CASRDRGPNTGELFF. The DNA for the CDR3 is TGCGCCAGCAGAGACAGGGGGCCGAACACCGGGGAGCTGTTTTTT.

V and J are TRBV9 and TRBJ2-5; D uncertain. Between the trimmed V and J ends, which lost 0 bases and 5 bases, there was a span of 17 bases. Germline CDR1 is SGDLS and CDR2 is YYNGEE. There are 16 residues in the CDR3. The CDR3 is CASSVDVGPLGETQYF. The CDR3 bases are TGTGCCAGCAGCGTAGACGTCGGACCCTTGGGGGAGACCCAGTACTTC.

With regard to this clone: Other DNA sequences from this sample encode an identical CDR3 as well. The chain recombines TRBV7-9 with TRBJ1-6; D gene unclear. CDR1 SEHNR and CDR2 FQNEAQ come from the germline V gene (reference sequence). V lost 1 base and J 8 bases, leaving 9 bases between the germline ends. This CDR3 contains 14 residues. The DNA for the CDR3 is TGTGCCAGCAGCTTAGTCGGGAGGGATTCACCCCTCCACTTT. This codes for CASSLVGRDSPLHF.

This rearrangement joins TRBV6-6 to TRBJ2-7; 10 positions agree with TRBD2. The CDR3 consists of 15 residues. Germline V gene data show CDR1 as MNHNY and CDR2 as SVGAGI (reference sequence). V gave up 5 bases and J gave up 5 bases; unmatched junction bases: 9. DNA for the CDR3: TGTGCCAGCAGTAATCAACTAGCGGGAAGCAACGAGCAGTACTTC. This codes for CASSNQLAGSNEQYF.

A note on this clone: The sample contains more than one DNA sequence encoding this CDR3. V and J are TRBV7-2 and TRBJ2-1; maybe TRBD2 (5 bases). The CDR3 loop spans 15 amino acids. CDR1 and CDR2 (germline): SGHTA, FQGNSA. Trimming removed 0 bases at V and 0 bases at J, with 6 bases between. The CDR3 DNA reads as TGTGCCAGCAGCTTAGCGGCGGGCTCCTACAATGAGCAGTTCTTC. Its protein product is CASSLAAGSYNEQFF.

The chain recombines TRBV6-1 with TRBJ1-6, with 12 positions matching TRBD1. CDR3 length: 16 amino acids. The V segment lost 4 bases and the J segment 5 bases; nucleotides outside the gene matches: 3. Looked up from germline, CDR1 is MNHNS and CDR2 is SASEGT. This CDR3 is CASSGDRGLHNSPLHF. The CDR3 DNA sequence: TGTGCCAGCAGTGGGGACAGGGGGCTGCATAATTCACCCCTCCACTTT.

This sequence joins TRBV7-2 and TRBJ2-2; D is ambiguous. Germline V CDR1 and CDR2: SGHTA, FQGNSA. CDR3 length: 14 residues. Trimming pared 5 bases from V and 3 bases from J, leaving 10 bases between. Here the CDR3 reads CASSPQQHTGELFF. The CDR3 bases are TGTGCCAGCAGCCCCCAACAGCACACCGGGGAGCTGTTTTTT.

The rearrangement uses TRBV2 and TRBJ1-6; no reliable D call. V lost 7 bases, J lost 11 bases, and 15 bases lay in between. CDR1 SNHLY and CDR2 FYNNEI come from the germline V gene. This CDR3 region has 13 residues. Here the CDR3 reads CASTGGPIPPLHF. In nucleotides, the CDR3 is TGTGCCAGCACCGGAGGCCCAATTCCACCCCTCCACTTT.

The rearrangement joins TRBV6-6 to TRBJ1-1; 9 bases agree with TRBD1. Trimming took 6 bases from V and 0 from J; bases not matched to a gene: 8. The germline V gene has CDR1 MNHNY and CDR2 SVGAGI (reference sequence). This CDR3 has 16 residues. The CDR3 coding sequence is TGTGCCAGCAGCCTACGGGGACAGGGAGTGAACACTGAAGCTTTCTTT. Amino acids: CASSLRGQGVNTEAFF.

This chain uses TRBV5-4 with TRBJ1-2; 9 nucleotides agree with TRBD1. This CDR3 contains 14 residues. Trimming cost V 4 bases and J 7 bases; bases outside gene matches: 8. Germline loops: CDR1 SGHNT, CDR2 YYREEE (reference sequence). The DNA of the CDR3 is TGTGCCAGCAGCCTACAGGGGGCTCAGGGTGGCTACACCTTC. Protein: CASSLQGAQGGYTF. The full variable domain, in which reference TRBV5-4 and TRBJ1-2 provide the parts outside the CDR3, is ETGVTQSPTHLIKTRGQQVTLRCSSQSGHNTVSWYQQALGQGPQFIFQYYREEENGRGNFPPRFSGLQFPNYSSELNVNALELDDSALYLCASSLQGAQGGYTFGSGTRLTVV.

The V and J genes are TRBV2 and TRBJ2-5, with D perhaps matching TRBD1 (5 bases). CDR1 and CDR2 (germline): SNHLY, FYNNEI. Trimming shortened V by 11 bases and J by 0 bases, and 10 bases separated the two germline ends. The CDR3 extends over 12 amino acids. This chain's CDR3 is CAGRGNQETQYF. DNA of the CDR3: TGTGCCGGAAGGGGAAACCAAGAGACCCAGTACTTC.

The chain recombines TRBV13 with TRBJ2-3; weak D call: TRBD2 (5 bases). Per germline, CDR1 PRHDT and CDR2 FYEKMQ (reference sequence). V shed 8 bases and J shed 6 bases, with 12 bases lying between them. The CDR3 totals 12 residues. The CDR3 coding sequence is TGTGCCAGCGGAGACGTAGCGGATACGCAGTATTTT. This translates into CASGDVADTQYF.

The V call is TRBV28, the J call TRBJ2-7; either TRBD1 or TRBD2 may fit D (5 bases each). Germline V gives CDR1 MDHEN, CDR2 SYDVKM. V was clipped by 7 bases and J by 7 bases, with 14 bases between them. This CDR3 spans 12 amino acids. In DNA, the CDR3 is TGTGCCAGCACGGGGCCGGTCGGGGAGCAGTACTTC. Protein sequence: CASTGPVGEQYF.

This clone was seen a few times. V gene TRBV10-3 combines with J gene TRBJ2-7; D gene unclear. Germline CDR1 ENHRY, CDR2 SYGVKD. The V end was cut by 3 bases, the J end by 7 bases, with 7 bases between. This CDR3 has 11 residues. DNA of the CDR3: TGTGCCATCAGTGATTGGCGGGAGCAGTACTTC. Residues: CAISDWREQYF.

This chain connects TRBV7-2 to TRBJ2-7, with 8 nucleotides matching TRBD1. This CDR3 spans 15 amino acids. Trimming at V came to 2 bases and at J to 5 bases, leaving 8 bases not matched to a gene. Germline assignment: CDR1 SGHTA and CDR2 FQGNSA. CDR3 region: CASSLQGAGFDEQYF. In nucleotides, the CDR3 is TGTGCCAGCAGCTTACAGGGGGCTGGGTTCGACGAGCAGTACTTC.

The J gene is TRBJ1-4, the V gene TRBV9; D unresolved. The V gene's germline CDR1 is SGDLS and CDR2 YYNGEE. The CDR3 length is 14 residues. Trimming shortened V by 4 bases and J by 8 bases, and 15 bases separated the two germline ends. The CDR3 protein is CASSPVGLGEKLFF. The CDR3 bases are TGTGCCAGCAGCCCGGTGGGCTTAGGGGAAAAACTGTTTTTT. Full variable domain (rest looked up from reference TRBV9 and TRBJ1-4): DSGVTQTPKHLITATGQRVTLRCSPRSGDLSVYWYQQSLDQGLQFLIQYYNGEERAKGNILERFSAQQFPDLHSELNLSSLELGDSALYFCASSPVGLGEKLFFGSGTQLSVL.

This chain uses TRBV19 with TRBJ1-2; weak D call: TRBD1 (5 bases). The CDR3 sequence is 14 residues long. The V gene lost 3 bases and the J gene lost 2 bases, with 10 bases spanning the gap. CDR1 LNHDA and CDR2 SQIVND come from the germline V gene (reference sequence). The CDR3: CASSMNPGNYGYTF. CDR3 nucleotides: TGTGCCAGTAGTATGAACCCAGGGAACTATGGCTACACCTTC.

The gene calls are TRBV7-3 and TRBJ2-2, with TRBD1 matching over 7 bases. The CDR3 spans 15 residues. Germline values: CDR1 SGHTA, CDR2 FQGTGA. The V segment lost 5 bases and the J segment 0 bases; nucleotides outside the gene matches: 3. The CDR3 loop is CASSTGQPNTGELFF. CDR3 bases: TGTGCCAGCAGCACGGGACAGCCGAACACCGGGGAGCTGTTTTTT. Full variable domain (missing parts from reference TRBV7-3 and TRBJ2-2): GAGVSQTPSNKVTEKGKYVELRCDPISGHTALYWYRQSLGQGPEFLIYFQGTGAADDSGLPNDRFFAVRPEGSVSTLKIQRTERGDSAVYLCASSTGQPNTGELFFGEGSRLTVL.

The J gene is TRBJ1-2, the V gene TRBV28, with a possible D match to TRBD1 (5 bases). V lost 1 base and J lost 8, with 17 bases in between. The germline V gene encodes CDR1 MDHEN and CDR2 SYDVKM. The CDR3 has 15 amino acids. The CDR3 is CASSLYSGLLLGYTF. CDR3 DNA sequence: TGTGCCAGCAGTTTATATTCAGGGTTGCTGTTAGGCTACACCTTC.

The gene calls are TRBV14 and TRBJ2-3; D not resolved. CDR1 and CDR2 from the germline V gene are SGHDN and FVKESK. The CDR3 is made up of 14 amino acids. V lost 1 base to trimming and J lost 2 bases, with 7 bases between them. The CDR3 sequence: CASSQAQNTDTQYF. CDR3 in DNA: TGTGCCAGCAGCCAAGCCCAAAACACAGATACGCAGTATTTT.